These 4 T cell receptor beta chains share one sample of origin, sequenced in a study of blood T cell dynamics during melanoma immunotherapy. Time point of the sample: week 3, after first cycle of checkpoint inhibitor. The repertoire was sequenced with immunoSEQ multiplex PCR; TCRdb's copy has only in-frame clones and lacks some. The sample has more than 4,000 clones; around nine tenths are singletons. Sequenced here: blood, sampled from a patient treated with checkpoint blockade. The origin of the receptors is a human donor with melanoma.

The chain has TRBV29-1 and TRBJ2-5; 10 nucleotides align to TRBD1. The J segment lost 5 bases and the V segment lost 5 bases, leaving 2 bases of the junction unmatched. CDR3 length equals 12 residues. Germline lookup yields CDR1 SQVTM and CDR2 ANQGSEA. This chain's CDR3 is CSVLTGGETQYF. CDR3 coding DNA: TGCAGCGTTCTGACAGGGGGCGAGACCCAGTACTTC.

The rearrangement links TRBV6-5 to TRBJ1-2, with 10 bases matching TRBD1. Germline V gene sequence: CDR1 MNHEY, CDR2 SVGAGI. The CDR3 totals 16 residues. J was trimmed by 4 bases and V by 2 bases; bases with no gene match: 7. The CDR3 DNA reads as TGTGCCAGCAGTTACCTCAGGACAGGGGGATCCTATGGCTACACCTTC. This sequence encodes CASSYLRTGGSYGYTF.

The J gene is TRBJ2-7, the V gene TRBV2, with D tentatively TRBD1 (6 bases). The CDR3 is made up of 12 amino acids. In germline, CDR1 is SNHLY, CDR2 FYNNEI. The V gene lost 5 bases and the J gene lost 5 bases, with 10 bases spanning the gap. The DNA of the CDR3 is TGTGCCAGCAGTTGGACAGCCGACGAGCAGTACTTC. Encoded protein: CASSWTADEQYF.

This clone appeared a single time. V usage is TRBV11-2 and J usage is TRBJ1-6; TRBD1 agrees at 11 bases. Trimming removed 5 bases from V and 0 bases from J; junction bases left unmatched: 6. Per germline, CDR1 SGHAT and CDR2 FQNNGV. The CDR3 is 18 residues long. The CDR3 DNA follows: TGTGCCAGCAGCCCCCGGACAGGGGGCAGCTCCTATAATTCACCCCTCCACTTT. This encodes CASSPRTGGSSYNSPLHF. Supplemented by reference TRBV11-2 and TRBJ1-6, the full variable domain reads EAGVAQSPRYKIIEKRQSVAFWCNPISGHATLYWYQQILGQGPKLLIQFQNNGVVDDSQLPKDRFSAERLKGVDSTLKIQPAKLEDSAVYLCASSPRTGGSSYNSPLHFGNGTRLTVT.